This T cell receptor (beta chain) was profiled in a study of post-analysis software for immune sequencing data. Study-level information: Both relapsing-remitting and secondary progressive multiple sclerosis featured among the disease courses, as did progressive-relapsing multiple sclerosis.

Study results and limitations: Normalized Chao1 diversity in multiple sclerosis patients fell significantly below that of controls. Controls had lower frequencies than patients of 4 or 5 TRBV segments, which included TRBV5-6, TRBV5-1 and TRBV20-1.

The TCR beta cDNA libraries carried unique molecular identifiers. TCRdb re-called the PCR reads with MiXCR, one entry per CDR3 protein. This table holds 430,000 or so distinct CDR3 sequences, roughly 40% found once. Germline V gene sequence: CDR1 SQVTM, CDR2 ANQGSEA. The CDR3 length is 14 residues. As to this clonotype: Its antigen is not known. Mismatch with germline at one junction end may stem from a read error.

This TCR came from a girl aged 2 to 9 with multiple sclerosis. The rearrangement links TRBV29-1 to TRBJ2-7, with D hard to call. Sequencing input: blood. The CDR3: CRVEDPESSYEQYF. CDR3 nucleotides: TGCAGGGTTGAAGACCCAGAAAGCTCCTACGAGCAGTACTTC.